This is a list of T cell receptor beta chains from one sample in a study of blood T cell repertoires in COVID-19. Sequenced by immunoSEQ multiplex PCR; TCRdb stores in-frame clones only, minus some. The sample has some 320,000 clones; more than 85% are singletons. Sequencing was done on a sample of PBMCs or T cells enriched from blood (not recorded which). The origin of the receptors is a woman aged 25-40 years who had been exposed to COVID-19. CDR3s include the opening cysteine and the closing phenylalanine or tryptophan. A D gene is named only where the DNA matches it firmly. Only part of the rows carry a size: once, few, many, or a class if the clone is expanded.

CDR3nt	CDR3aa	j_gene	v_gene	abundance	d_gene
TGCGCCAGCAGCTTAGGGACAGCGCGCGCTGAAGCTTTCTTT	CASSLGTARAEAFF	TRBJ1-1	TRBV5-1	.	TRBD1
TGTGCCAGTAGCGTCGACAGGGGTTTACAAGAGACCCAGTACTTC	CASSVDRGLQETQYF	TRBJ2-5	TRBV19	.	TRBD1
TGTGCCAGCTCACCTGCAACTAGCGGGGGATCTGAGCAGTTCTTC	CASSPATSGGSEQFF	TRBJ2-1	TRBV18	.	TRBD2
TGTGCCAGCAGCTTATCCGGACTCTCGGAGTATAGCAATCAGCCCCAGCATTTT	CASSLSGLSEYSNQPQHF	TRBJ1-5	TRBV11-3	few	.
TGTGCCAGCAGTTACCGGGGACAGATATTTAGCAATCAGCCCCAGCATTTT	CASSYRGQIFSNQPQHF	TRBJ1-5	TRBV6-2/TRBV6-3	.	TRBD1
TGTGCCAGCAGTGAAGGACCGGGACAATCATTTGGTCAGCCCCAGCATTTT	CASSEGPGQSFGQPQHF	TRBJ1-5	TRBV6-1	.	.
TGTGCCAGCAGCTTATCGCGGGGAAGGGATACGCAGTATTTT	CASSLSRGRDTQYF	TRBJ2-3	TRBV7-8	.	.
TGTGCCAGTAGTACACAGGGACGTGGCTACACCTTC	CASSTQGRGYTF	TRBJ1-2	TRBV19	.	.
TGCGCCAGCAGTTTCCAGGGGGAAAGGACTGAAGCTTTCTTT	CASSFQGERTEAFF	TRBJ1-1	TRBV5-1	.	TRBD1
TGTGCCAGTACCACAGGGTGGGCCACAGATACGCAGTATTTT	CASTTGWATDTQYF	TRBJ2-3	TRBV19	.	.
TGTGCCAGCAGCTTAGTTCCCCAGGCCTACGAGCAGTACTTC	CASSLVPQAYEQYF	TRBJ2-7	TRBV7-9	.	.
TGTGCCAGCAGTCCTTCCAGGGCTTCGAACACTGAAGCTTTCTTT	CASSPSRASNTEAFF	TRBJ1-1	TRBV27	.	.
TGTGCCAGCAGCAAAGCCCGGGGTGGACAGGGGGCTCGCGATTCACCCCTCCACTTT	CASSKARGGQGARDSPLHF	TRBJ1-6	TRBV21-1	.	.
TGTGCCAGCAGTCGGCCCCCGCGAATTAGGGACAGGGAGTTCTACGAGCAGTACTTC	CASSRPPRIRDREFYEQYF	TRBJ2-7	TRBV6-4	once	TRBD1
TGTGCCAGCAGTTACTCGGACAGGACGTATGGCTACACCTTC	CASSYSDRTYGYTF	TRBJ1-2	TRBV6-5	.	TRBD1
TGTGCCACCAGTGATCGGACAGGGCCTGGGGAGCAGTTCTTC	CATSDRTGPGEQFF	TRBJ2-1	TRBV24-1	.	TRBD1
TGCAGCGTTCTGTACCAGACAGACACCGGGGAGCTGTTTTTT	CSVLYQTDTGELFF	TRBJ2-2	TRBV29-1	.	.
TGCGCACAGGGGTGGAACACTGAAGCTTTCTTT	CAQGWNTEAFF	TRBJ1-1	TRBV20-1	once	TRBD1
TGTGCCAGCAGCTCATTTACCAGAACCAGGGGACTGAACACTGAAGCTTTCTTT	CASSSFTRTRGLNTEAFF	TRBJ1-1	TRBV5-5	.	.
TGTGCCAGCACCTTAAGAAGGGGAGGGCAACGCCTCTCCCATGAGCAGTTCTTC	CASTLRRGGQRLSHEQFF	TRBJ2-1	TRBV7-3	.	TRBD2
TGTGCCAGCTCACCACCGGCGGCCAGGGTTGAGGACAAACTGTTTTTT	CASSPPAARVEDKLFF	TRBJ1-4	TRBV18	once	.
TGCGCCAGCAGTGACAGGGGGCCAGGTGAAGCTTTCTTT	CASSDRGPGEAFF	TRBJ1-1	TRBV4-1	.	TRBD1
TGTGCCAGTAGTAGAAAGGCAGGGGTCAATCAGCCCCAGCATTTT	CASSRKAGVNQPQHF	TRBJ1-5	TRBV19	.	.
TGTGCCAGCAGTTACTCGAACAGGGGATATGAAAAACTGTTTTTT	CASSYSNRGYEKLFF	TRBJ1-4	TRBV6-5	.	TRBD1
TGTGCCATCAGTGACCCGGGACAGGGTTATGGCTACACCTTC	CAISDPGQGYGYTF	TRBJ1-2	TRBV10-3	.	TRBD1
TGCGCCAGCAGCCAAGGTCCGGGGACTGTGGGGGAGAGACCCAGACAGCCCCAGCATTTT	CASSQGPGTVGERPRQPQHF	TRBJ1-5	TRBV4-1	.	.
TGTGCCAGTAGTGTTGAGCGGGGGGGCGGTGGAGATACGCAGTATTTT	CASSVERGGGGDTQYF	TRBJ2-3	TRBV19	.	TRBD2
TGTGCCAGCAGCATACGGACCTGGGGAGCTGATACGCAGTATTTT	CASSIRTWGADTQYF	TRBJ2-3	TRBV28	.	.
TGTGCCAGCAGAAAAGGGGGTGGCTACGAGCAGTACTTC	CASRKGGGYEQYF	TRBJ2-7	TRBV12-3/TRBV12-4	once	.
TGTGCCAGCAGCAATCCACCCGGGAATGAGCAGTTCTTC	CASSNPPGNEQFF	TRBJ2-1	TRBV9	.	.
TGCGCCAGCAGCCCCGGTGAGTTGTACCAAGAGACCCAGTACTTC	CASSPGELYQETQYF	TRBJ2-5	TRBV5-1	.	.
TGTGCCAGCATCCGGGGAAACTATGGCTACACCTTC	CASIRGNYGYTF	TRBJ1-2	TRBV12-3/TRBV12-4	once	.
TGTGCCAGCAGTGAGTCCAGGACTGGGGCCAACGTCCTGACTTTC	CASSESRTGANVLTF	TRBJ2-6	TRBV25-1	.	.
TGTGCCAGCAGCCCCAGACAGGGATTCTCTGGAAACACCATATATTTT	CASSPRQGFSGNTIYF	TRBJ1-3	TRBV7-9	few	TRBD1
TGCGCCAGCAGCCAAGTAGCGGGCGAACAATACGAGCAGTACTTC	CASSQVAGEQYEQYF	TRBJ2-7	TRBV4-1	.	TRBD2
TGTGCCACCAGCACGCGGGTGGATACGCAGTATTTT	CATSTRVDTQYF	TRBJ2-3	TRBV15	once	.
TGCGCCAGCAGCCAGGAGGGGACAGGGGACGGCTACACCTTC	CASSQEGTGDGYTF	TRBJ1-2	TRBV4-1	.	TRBD1
TGCGCCACCCACCCGGGACAGAGAATACCGCAAGAGACCCAGTACTTC	CATHPGQRIPQETQYF	TRBJ2-5	TRBV5-1	.	TRBD1
TGTGCCAGCAGTGCCCAGGGCTATTCCACAGATACGCAGTATTTT	CASSAQGYSTDTQYF	TRBJ2-3	TRBV6-4	once	.